A single sample gave rise to the 22 T cell receptor beta chains below, sequenced in a study of Ad26.COV2.S vaccination and SARS-CoV-2 variants. Method: immunoSEQ multiplex PCR; TCRdb's copy keeps in-frame clones and lacks some. The profile shows about 420,000 clones, 88% of them singletons. As to treatment: approximately 18 received Ad26.COV2.S at low or high dose, single or two shots; about 5 received placebo; per-sample allocation not given. At day 63 after the first vaccine or placebo injection, samples were drawn. The sample in question was peripheral blood, obtained in a trial of Ad26.COV2.S vaccine versus placebo. These TCRs come from a person aged 18-65 years who received the Ad26.COV2.S COVID-19 vaccine or a placebo.

CDR3 in DNA: TGCGCCAGCAGCCAAGAAATGTACCGCCAACACTATGGCTACACCTTC. It yields the protein CASSQEMYRQHYGYTF. This chain uses TRBV4-3 with TRBJ1-2; D is ambiguous. V was trimmed by 0 bases and J by 3 bases, leaving 14 bases between them. The CDR3 length is 16 residues. Germline-derived CDR1 and CDR2 are LGHNA and YSLEER.

V and J are TRBV27 and TRBJ1-2; the D gene is possibly TRBD1 (5 bases). V lost 5 bases and J lost 5, with 15 bases in between. The germline gives CDR1 MNHEY, CDR2 SMNVEV (reference sequence). This CDR3 comprises 14 residues. Here the CDR3 DNA reads TGTGCCAGCAGTCAAGGGCTGGGGGGATATGGCTACACCTTC. Amino acid sequence: CASSQGLGGYGYTF.

The V and J genes are TRBV27 and TRBJ1-5; 9 positions agree with TRBD1. CDR3 length: 14 amino acids. With V trimmed by 5 bases and J by 3 bases, 2 bases remained unmatched. Germline V lookup: CDR1 MNHEY, CDR2 SMNVEV (reference sequence). The CDR3 reads CASSTGGFNQPQHF. The CDR3 bases are TGTGCCAGCAGTACAGGGGGCTTCAATCAGCCCCAGCATTTT.

The rearrangement links TRBV7-6 to TRBJ1-3, with no clear D. From germline, CDR1 is SGHVS and CDR2 FNYEAQ. Trimming stripped 1 base from V and 0 bases from J, with 16 bases between. The CDR3 covers 18 residues. The CDR3 is CASSLVGGGPSSGNTIYF. CDR3 DNA sequence: TGTGCCAGCAGCTTAGTTGGCGGAGGTCCGAGCTCTGGAAACACCATATATTTT.

The chain couples TRBV7-3 to TRBJ1-6; D gene ambiguous. V was clipped by 5 bases and J by 12 bases, with 11 bases between them. The V gene's germline CDR1 is SGHTA and CDR2 FQGTGA. The CDR3 has 12 amino acids. The DNA of the CDR3 is TGTGCCAGCAGCCCGACCGGAGGACCCCTCCACTTT. This encodes CASSPTGGPLHF.

This chain connects TRBV9 to TRBJ1-2; the match to TRBD1 covers 11 bases. CDR3 length: 17 residues. The V gene end was trimmed by 4 bases and the J gene end by 5 bases; junction bases not matched to a gene: 13. CDR1 is SGDLS, CDR2 YYNGEE, per germline. CDR3 sequence: CASSPGVGTGGMYGYTF. CDR3 nucleotide sequence: TGTGCCAGCAGCCCCGGGGTAGGGACAGGGGGGATGTATGGCTACACCTTC.

The gene calls are TRBV9 and TRBJ2-5, with TRBD2 matching over 12 bases. The V segment lost 3 bases and the J segment 5 bases; nucleotides outside the gene matches: 5. The V gene's germline CDR1 is SGDLS and CDR2 YYNGEE. The CDR3 is 15 amino acids. CDR3 nucleotide sequence: TGTGCCAGCAGCGGGACTAGCGGGGAGTTGGAGACCCAGTACTTC. Translated: CASSGTSGELETQYF.

The V gene is TRBV13, the J gene TRBJ2-3; D remains unclear. The CDR3 sequence is 12 residues long. The V gene lost 1 base and the J gene lost 9 bases, with 8 bases spanning the gap. Germline V gene data show CDR1 as PRHDT and CDR2 as FYEKMQ (reference sequence). The CDR3 is CASSLVAATQYF. CDR3 DNA sequence: TGTGCCAGCAGCTTAGTGGCGGCCACGCAGTATTTT. Full variable domain (outside the CDR3, taken from reference TRBV13 and TRBJ2-3): AAGVIQSPRHLIKEKRETATLKCYPIPRHDTVYWYQQGPGQDPQFLISFYEKMQSDKGSIPDRFSAQQFSDYHSELNMSSLELGDSALYFCASSLVAATQYFGPGTRLTVL.

The chain employs TRBV28 and TRBJ1-2; 8 positions match TRBD1. Germline CDR1 reads MDHEN; CDR2 reads SYDVKM. Germline trimming cut 5 bases from V and 4 bases from J; bases unmatched to any gene: 6. The CDR3 extends over 14 amino acids. The CDR3 DNA sequence: TGTGCCAGCAGTCCCAGGACAGGGCCCTATGGCTACACCTTC. It codes for CASSPRTGPYGYTF.

The table lists this clone with a count of one. The genes are TRBV10-3 and TRBJ2-1; tentative D call: TRBD1 (5 bases). The CDR3 extends over 15 amino acids. The V end lost 2 bases, the J end lost 9 bases, and 17 bases lay between the germline ends. Germline V gene sequence: CDR1 ENHRY, CDR2 SYGVKD. The CDR3 DNA reads as TGTGCCATCAGTGAGCAGGTTCCCAGGGTTACTGAGCAGTTCTTC. This translates into CAISEQVPRVTEQFF.

The rearrangement links TRBV9 to TRBJ2-2, with 7 bases fitting TRBD1. CDR3 length: 16 amino acids. CDR1 and CDR2 (germline): SGDLS, YYNGEE. The V segment lost 4 bases and the J segment 3 bases; nucleotides outside the gene matches: 9. The CDR3, as DNA: TGTGCCAGCAGCCTAGGGACAGCTTCCCACACCGGGGAGCTGTTTTTT. Amino acids: CASSLGTASHTGELFF.

This clone was seen a single time. The chain uses TRBV6-1 and TRBJ2-1, with unresolved D. Germline V gene sequence: CDR1 MNHNS, CDR2 SASEGT. The CDR3 consists of 15 residues. The V gene lost 1 base and the J gene lost 10 bases, with 17 bases spanning the gap. The CDR3 loop is CASSEEPRLGSEQFF. CDR3 nucleotides: TGTGCCAGCAGTGAAGAACCTAGGTTGGGTTCCGAGCAGTTCTTC.

The chain recombines TRBV10-2 with TRBJ1-1; D is possibly TRBD1 (6 bases). The V and J ends lost 0 bases and 2 bases respectively, with 7 bases between them. Germline V gene sequence: CDR1 WSHSY, CDR2 SAAADI. The CDR3 length is 14 residues. In nucleotides, the CDR3 is TGCGCCAGCAGTGAGTCAGGGGGAAACACTGAAGCTTTCTTT. Its protein is CASSESGGNTEAFF.

The chain combines TRBV12-3 or TRBV12-4 with TRBJ2-3; 7 bases line up with TRBD1. The CDR3 totals 13 residues. V dropped 8 bases and J dropped 0; count of bases not matched to a gene: 2. The CDR3 region has the DNA TGTGCCAGCGGACAGGACAGCACAGATACGCAGTATTTT. Protein sequence: CASGQDSTDTQYF.

The V gene is TRBV19, the J gene TRBJ1-2; no clear D gene. Trimming took 5 bases from V and 8 from J, leaving 12 bases between them. The CDR3 covers 12 residues. Germline loops: CDR1 LNHDA, CDR2 SQIVND (reference sequence). In DNA form, the CDR3 reads TGTGCCAGTAGTGACGACTCCCCGGGCTACACCTTC. Residues: CASSDDSPGYTF.

The chain has TRBV5-4 and TRBJ1-1; 9 bases fit TRBD1. Germline-derived CDR1 and CDR2 are SGHNT and YYREEE (reference sequence). CDR3 length equals 15 residues. V dropped 4 bases and J dropped 1; count of bases not matched to a gene: 5. CDR3 in amino acids: CASSKGDRENTEAFF. The CDR3 DNA follows: TGTGCCAGCAGCAAGGGGGACAGGGAGAACACTGAAGCTTTCTTT.

Worth noting for this clone: Germline and junction disagree at one end, which may indicate a read error. Other DNA sequences within the sample encode an identical CDR3. V usage is TRBV7-9 and J usage is TRBJ2-1; D gene ambiguous. There are 12 residues in the CDR3. CDR1 is SEHNR and CDR2 is FQNEAQ in the germline V gene (reference sequence). CDR3 sequence: CASSLVGNEQFF. CDR3 sequence (DNA): TGTGCCAGCAGTTTAGTAGGCAATGAGCAGTTCTTC.

The chain carries TRBV4-2 and TRBJ2-7; 7 nucleotides line up with TRBD1. Germline loops: CDR1 LGHNA, CDR2 YNFKEQ. The CDR3 spans 18 residues. Trimming at V came to 1 base and at J to 3 bases, leaving 15 bases not matched to a gene. This CDR3 is CASSQGPTIGQVIYEQYF. The CDR3 DNA reads TGTGCCAGCAGCCAAGGCCCCACGATCGGACAGGTTATCTACGAGCAGTACTTC.

This chain connects TRBV6-2 or TRBV6-3 to TRBJ2-5, with 9 bases fitting TRBD2. CDR1 and CDR2 (germline): MNHEY, SVGEGT. V shed 3 bases and J 5 bases; nucleotides not matched to a gene: 7. This CDR3 has 15 residues. Here the CDR3 DNA reads TGTGCCAGCAGTTATGCGGGGGGGCTTTGGGAGACCCAGTACTTC. Translation gives CASSYAGGLWETQYF.

The genes are TRBV5-1 and TRBJ2-7, with 10 bases fitting TRBD1. This CDR3 comprises 15 residues. The germline gives CDR1 SGHRS, CDR2 YFSETQ. Trimming removed 0 bases from V and 5 bases from J; junction bases left unmatched: 5. The CDR3 sequence is CASSLETGGRDEQYF. The CDR3 bases are TGCGCCAGCAGCTTGGAGACAGGGGGCCGGGACGAGCAGTACTTC. The whole variable domain, remainder taken from reference TRBV5-1 and TRBJ2-7, is KAGVTQTPRYLIKTRGQQVTLSCSPISGHRSVSWYQQTPGQGLQFLFEYFSETQRNKGNFPGRFSGRQFSNSRSEMNVSTLELGDSALYLCASSLETGGRDEQYFGPGTRLTVT.

This sequence joins TRBV11-3 and TRBJ2-3; TRBD1 aligns across 8 bases. CDR1 and CDR2 from the germline V gene are SGHNT and YENEEA. J gave up 4 bases and V 1 base, and 1 base lay outside the gene matches. This CDR3 contains 14 residues. CDR3 bases: TGTGCCAGCAGCTTAGGGACAGGGCCAGATACGCAGTATTTT. Translating it yields CASSLGTGPDTQYF.

This chain connects TRBV6-1 to TRBJ2-7, with a possible D match to TRBD1 (6 bases). Germline V lookup: CDR1 MNHNS, CDR2 SASEGT. Between the trimmed V and J ends, which lost 2 bases and 3 bases, there was a span of 17 bases. This CDR3 spans 16 amino acids. The CDR3 sequence is CASSEIRGSPYYEQYF. DNA of the CDR3: TGTGCCAGCAGTGAAATCAGGGGCAGCCCATACTACGAGCAGTACTTC.